The 22 T cell receptor beta chains reported below all come from one sample, sequenced in a study of cytotoxic CD8 clonotypes in ibrutinib-treated CLL. Only in-frame clones appear in the TCRdb table, and some are missing; sequencing was by immunoSEQ multiplex PCR. The sample lists about 140,000 clones; 77% were seen once. The specimen comprised PBMCs, sampled after 12 months of ibrutinib treatment. Receptors originate from a human donor with chronic lymphocytic leukemia.

The genes are TRBV5-1 and TRBJ2-7, with 9 bases lining up with TRBD1. There are 15 residues in the CDR3. Germline CDR1 is SGHRS and CDR2 is YFSETQ. The trim removed 0 bases at V and 3 bases at J, leaving 4 bases unmatched. The CDR3 region is CASSLAATGGYEQYF. The DNA for the CDR3 is TGCGCCAGCAGCTTGGCGGCGACAGGGGGCTACGAGCAGTACTTC. Filled out from reference TRBV5-1 and TRBJ2-7, the complete variable domain reads KAGVTQTPRYLIKTRGQQVTLSCSPISGHRSVSWYQQTPGQGLQFLFEYFSETQRNKGNFPGRFSGRQFSNSRSEMNVSTLELGDSALYLCASSLAATGGYEQYFGPGTRLTVT.

CDR3 nucleotides: TGTGCCAGCAGTTCGATTAATGAAAAACTGTTTTTT. Translating gives CASSSINEKLFF. The V and J genes are TRBV6-5 and TRBJ1-4; D is unclear. Per germline, CDR1 MNHEY and CDR2 SVGAGI. The CDR3 length is 12 residues. Deletions cut 4 bases from V and 4 bases from J, with 4 bases between.

The chain links TRBV18 to TRBJ2-1, with TRBD2 matching over 14 bases. Losses at the gene ends were 4 bases for V and 1 base for J; bases not matched to a gene: 3. CDR3 length equals 17 residues. Germline-derived CDR1 and CDR2 are KGHSH and LQKENI. Here the CDR3 reads CASSQTSGGASYNEQFF. The CDR3 DNA reads as TGTGCCAGCTCACAGACTAGCGGGGGGGCGTCCTACAATGAGCAGTTCTTC.

The rearrangement uses TRBV7-2 and TRBJ2-7; D is undetermined. Germline values: CDR1 SGHTA, CDR2 FQGNSA. This CDR3 has 11 amino acids. The ends were cut back, 5 bases at V and 4 bases at J, with 6 bases in the middle. The DNA of the CDR3 is TGTGCCAGCAGCCCCTCGTACGAGCAGTACTTC. The encoded protein is CASSPSYEQYF. Full variable domain (remainder filled in from reference TRBV7-2 and TRBJ2-7): GAGVSQSPSNKVTEKGKDVELRCDPISGHTALYWYRQSLGQGLEFLIYFQGNSAPDKSGLPSDRFSAERTGGSVSTLTIQRTQQEDSAVYLCASSPSYEQYFGPGTRLTVT.

The J gene is TRBJ2-7, the V gene TRBV11-3; TRBD1 or TRBD2 may be the D gene (5 bases each). The CDR3 is made up of 13 amino acids. Germline V gene lookup returns CDR1 SGHNT and CDR2 YENEEA. V lost 1 base and J 6 bases, leaving 10 bases between the germline ends. CDR3 sequence (DNA): TGTGCCAGCAGCTTAGTTTCTGGGACCGAGCAGTACTTC. It codes for CASSLVSGTEQYF.

The chain employs TRBV28 and TRBJ1-1; D ambiguous. Per germline, CDR1 MDHEN and CDR2 SYDVKM. Trimming left V 8 bases short and J 0 bases short, with 10 bases between. This CDR3 is built from 13 residues. CDR3 loop: CASRRSLNTEAFF. DNA for the CDR3: TGTGCCAGCCGGCGAAGTCTGAACACTGAAGCTTTCTTT.

This clone was seen a single time. The chain joins TRBV9 to TRBJ2-7; D is undetermined. Trimming took 0 bases from V and 1 from J, leaving 8 bases between them. Germline CDR1 reads SGDLS; CDR2 reads YYNGEE. The CDR3 has 14 amino acids. The CDR3, as DNA: TGTGCCAGCAGCGTAGCTCCCGTATCCTACGAGCAGTACTTC. Residues: CASSVAPVSYEQYF.

The gene calls are TRBV28 and TRBJ2-3; the match to TRBD2 covers 9 bases. Germline assignment: CDR1 MDHEN and CDR2 SYDVKM. With V trimmed by 4 bases and J by 0 bases, 5 bases remained unmatched. This CDR3 contains 16 residues. The chain's CDR3 is CASSSPTSGSTDTQYF. DNA for the CDR3: TGTGCCAGCAGTTCACCAACTAGCGGGAGCACAGATACGCAGTATTTT.

The chain recombines TRBV7-2 with TRBJ2-5, with 12 bases matching TRBD2. The trim removed 2 bases at V and 1 base at J, leaving 8 bases unmatched. The V gene's germline CDR1 is SGHTA and CDR2 FQGNSA. This CDR3 spans 18 amino acids. The CDR3 region is CASSLRASGGDFQETQYF. The CDR3 DNA reads as TGTGCCAGCAGCTTACGCGCTAGCGGGGGGGATTTCCAAGAGACCCAGTACTTC.

The chain has TRBV7-6 and TRBJ1-5, with a tentative D call TRBD1 (5 bases). V was pared by 1 base and J by 0 bases, with 10 bases between. Germline CDR1 is SGHVS and CDR2 is FNYEAQ. The CDR3 consists of 16 residues. The CDR3 sequence is CASSLDPGNSNQPQHF. Here the CDR3 DNA reads TGTGCCAGCAGCTTAGATCCAGGGAATAGCAATCAGCCCCAGCATTTT.

V is TRBV7-3 and J is TRBJ2-1; D gene uncertain. The CDR3 has 13 amino acids. V was shortened by 3 bases and J by 7 bases, with 10 bases between the two germline ends. CDR1 and CDR2 (germline): SGHTA, FQGTGA. The CDR3 is CASSLPGLNEQFF. The CDR3 coding sequence is TGTGCCAGCAGCTTGCCAGGATTGAATGAGCAGTTCTTC.

A single count supports this clone. The gene calls are TRBV5-6 and TRBJ1-1; no reliable D call. The CDR3 has 14 residues. The ends were cut back, 2 bases at V and 0 bases at J, with 8 bases in the middle. Germline V gives CDR1 SGHDT, CDR2 YYEEEE. CDR3 bases: TGTGCCAGCAGCTTCGTAGGAGTGAACACTGAAGCTTTCTTT. Translating gives CASSFVGVNTEAFF.

The V call is TRBV4-1, the J call TRBJ2-7; perhaps TRBD1 as D (6 bases). Germline V gives CDR1 MGHRA, CDR2 YSYEKL. This CDR3 spans 14 amino acids. V dropped 0 bases and J dropped 7 bases, with 13 bases sitting between them. The CDR3 bases are TGCGCCAGCAGCCAAGAGGGCAGGGGATTTGAGCAGTACTTC. Translating gives CASSQEGRGFEQYF.

The chain has TRBV10-3 and TRBJ2-7; 10 bases are a match to TRBD2. The CDR3 extends over 16 amino acids. With 2 bases clipped from V and 7 bases from J, the junction kept 11 bases outside the gene matches. The germline V gene encodes CDR1 ENHRY and CDR2 SYGVKD. The chain's CDR3 is CAISEVLAGVPGEQYF. DNA for the CDR3: TGTGCCATCAGTGAGGTGCTAGCGGGAGTCCCTGGGGAGCAGTACTTC.

The table lists this clone with a few counts. V is TRBV7-2 and J is TRBJ1-4, with D unclear. The CDR3 covers 12 residues. Per the germline V gene, CDR1 is SGHTA and CDR2 is FQGNSA. Between the trimmed V and J ends, which lost 5 bases and 5 bases, there was a span of 6 bases. CDR3 sequence (DNA): TGTGCCAGCAGCGAATACAATGAAAAACTGTTTTTT. This codes for CASSEYNEKLFF.

This clone has just one count. This chain joins TRBV7-9 and TRBJ2-3; 10 bases line up with TRBD2. There are 14 residues in the CDR3. The V and J ends lost 5 bases and 3 bases, in that order; junction bases with no gene match: 2. Germline CDR1 is SEHNR and CDR2 is FQNEAQ (reference sequence). For the CDR3, the DNA is TGTGCCAGCAGCAGGACTAGCGGTACAGATACGCAGTATTTT. Its translation is CASSRTSGTDTQYF.

This sequence joins TRBV7-9 and TRBJ2-6; TRBD2 matches 9 bases. There are 18 residues in the CDR3. With V trimmed by 5 bases and J by 0 bases, 8 bases remained unmatched. Germline lookup yields CDR1 SEHNR and CDR2 FQNEAQ (reference sequence). CDR3 region: CASSPRGSGGSGANVLTF. The CDR3 coding sequence is TGTGCCAGCAGCCCGAGGGGTAGCGGGGGCTCTGGGGCCAACGTCCTGACTTTC.

In DNA, the CDR3 is TGCGCCAGCAGCCAAGAAAGCGGGGTCTCCTACAATGAGCAGTTCTTC. Translating it yields CASSQESGVSYNEQFF. The chain carries TRBV4-3 and TRBJ2-1; TRBD2 matches at 7 bases. The CDR3 loop spans 16 amino acids. Germline V gene sequence: CDR1 LGHNA, CDR2 YSLEER. V lost 0 bases and J lost 0; bases outside the gene matches: 2.

This chain joins TRBV18 and TRBJ2-3; D not resolved. The CDR3 contains 11 residues. Per germline, CDR1 KGHSH and CDR2 LQKENI. The V end lost 8 bases, the J end lost 6 bases, and 9 bases lay between the germline ends. This chain's CDR3 is CASQLRDTQYF. In DNA form, the CDR3 reads TGTGCCAGCCAACTGAGGGATACGCAGTATTTT.

V is TRBV28 and J is TRBJ1-2; D perhaps matches TRBD1 (6 bases). Trimming left V 6 bases short and J 2 bases short, with 28 bases between. Germline assignment: CDR1 MDHEN and CDR2 SYDVKM. The CDR3 loop spans 19 amino acids. The CDR3 DNA is TGTGCCAGCAGCGAAGACGGACAGATCAAGCGGGGTGAAAACTATGGCTACACCTTC. Protein product: CASSEDGQIKRGENYGYTF.

The J gene is TRBJ1-6, the V gene TRBV5-1; D may be TRBD1 (6 bases). V lost 4 bases and J lost 10, with 18 bases in between. This CDR3 has 15 amino acids. Germline V gene sequence: CDR1 SGHRS, CDR2 YFSETQ. The CDR3 DNA reads as TGCGCCAGCAGCCCGACAGGTTCTCCCTCCTCACCCCTCCACTTT. This translates into CASSPTGSPSSPLHF.

The chain uses TRBV19 and TRBJ1-3; 7 bases agree with TRBD1. The germline CDR1 and CDR2 sequences are LNHDA and SQIVND (reference sequence). V trimming: 10 bases; J trimming: 0 bases; junction bases outside the gene matches: 12. The CDR3 is 16 residues long. CDR3 nucleotides: TGTGCCACCGTAGGACAGGATCGCCACTCTGGAAACACCATATATTTT. Translating gives CATVGQDRHSGNTIYF.